This T cell receptor (beta chain) was captured in a study of blood T cells in healthy people across ages. Study-wide background: Roughly one uniquely barcoded beta molecule per two T cells was captured.

This clonotype has only a few counts. Antigen unknown. Study findings and constraints: As age increased, TCR beta diversity per million T cells fell in a roughly linear fashion. A conclusive naive versus antigen-experienced comparison was prevented by the unsorted PBMCs.

The CDR3 runs to 10 residues. V lost 8 bases to trimming and J lost 5 bases, with 7 bases between them. It was with a sample-barcoded 5' primer and a J-beta primer mix that a second PCR of roughly 7 to 12 cycles was run. TCRdb recomputed calls from the 5' RACE reads with MiXCR, one row per CDR3 protein. The table has roughly 900,000 distinct CDR3 sequences, around 48% seen once; the top ten hold 13%. The sequence derives from a man aged 25-45 years in good health. The specimen sequenced was blood. This rearrangement joins TRBV6-7 to TRBJ2-7; D ambiguous. TRBV6-7 is an open reading frame whose function is uncertain. The CDR3 DNA sequence: TGTGCCAGCCGACGACACGAGCAGTACTTC. This codes for CASRRHEQYF.